Given below is one T cell receptor beta chain in context. This record comes from a study of blood T cell repertoires in COVID-19. CDR3 length: 13 amino acids. CDR1 is ENHRY, CDR2 SYGVKD, per germline. The germline V and J ends were trimmed by 2 bases and 5 bases, with 6 bases remaining between them. Only in-frame clones appear in the TCRdb table, and some are missing; sequencing was by immunoSEQ multiplex PCR. The table includes 100,000 to 150,000 clones, approximately 85% detected once. This clonotype was sampled from a man older than 75 with active or convalescent COVID-19. Sequenced sample: peripheral blood. This chain uses TRBV10-3 with TRBJ2-2, with a possible D match to TRBD2 (5 bases). This CDR3 is CAISERETGELFF. The CDR3 DNA sequence: TGTGCCATCAGTGAGAGGGAGACCGGGGAGCTGTTTTTT.